The 8 T cell receptor beta chains presented below share a single source sample, sequenced in a study of T-cell memory formation after mild COVID-19. MiXCR, run by TCRdb on the 5' RACE reads, gives a single entry per CDR3 protein. This table has 300,000 or so distinct CDR3 sequences, 15% appearing once. Material for sequencing was PBMCs or a T cell subset sorted from them (not recorded which). Receptors originate from a man between 18 and 29 years old who had mild COVID-19 (a few samples of this study predate the infection). Cell type and time point are not known.

This clonotype was seen a few times. The chain recombines TRBV7-3 with TRBJ2-7, with TRBD2 matching over 9 bases. J lost 0 bases, V lost 2 bases, and 8 bases had no gene match. This CDR3 region has 17 residues. Germline CDR1 is SGHTA and CDR2 is FQGTGA. This CDR3 reads CASSLAGGPGSSYEQYF. CDR3 nucleotides: TGTGCCAGCAGCTTAGCGGGGGGGCCCGGTAGCTCCTACGAGCAGTACTTC.

This clonotype occurred a few times. The chain carries TRBV7-2 and TRBJ2-5, with 8 bases matching TRBD1. The CDR3 runs 14 residues. Trimming took 5 bases from V and 1 from J; bases not matched to a gene: 3. Per germline, CDR1 SGHTA and CDR2 FQGNSA. The CDR3 loop reads CASSVDRVQETQYF. The CDR3 coding sequence is TGTGCCAGCAGCGTGGACAGGGTCCAAGAGACCCAGTACTTC.

The CDR3 reads CASSGGPLSGANVLTF. CDR3 nucleotide sequence: TGCGCCAGCAGCGGGGGACCCCTCTCTGGGGCCAACGTCCTGACTTTC. The genes are TRBV5-1 and TRBJ2-6; perhaps D is TRBD1 or TRBD2 (5 bases each). CDR1 and CDR2 from the germline V gene are SGHRS and YFSETQ. This CDR3 spans 16 amino acids. Deletions cut 4 bases from V and 0 bases from J, with 11 bases between.

The V and J genes are TRBV20-1 and TRBJ1-6; D remains ambiguous. V lost 3 bases, J lost 6 bases, and 12 bases lay in between. This CDR3 region has 14 residues. In germline, CDR1 is DFQATT, CDR2 SNEGSKA (reference sequence). The CDR3: CSASPPSGNSPLHF. The CDR3 bases are TGCAGTGCTAGCCCCCCGTCCGGTAATTCACCCCTCCACTTT.

This clonotype was found a few times. This sequence joins TRBV18 and TRBJ2-7; D ambiguous. The germline CDR1 and CDR2 sequences are KGHSH and LQKENI. The CDR3 length is 14 residues. V was clipped by 3 bases and J by 4 bases, with 13 bases between them. CDR3 DNA sequence: TGTGCCAGCTCACCGGGGATTGTGGAGTACGAGCAGTACTTC. Translated, it gives CASSPGIVEYEQYF.

The genes are TRBV4-1 and TRBJ2-3; 11 positions match TRBD2. This CDR3 comprises 20 residues. Germline V CDR1 and CDR2: MGHRA, YSYEKL. V gave up 4 bases and J gave up 6 bases; unmatched junction bases: 21. CDR3 in DNA: TGCGCCAGCAGCCCTACTTACCGGGGTAGCGGGGGGGCGGTCACTGATACGCAGTATTTT. Translation gives CASSPTYRGSGGAVTDTQYF.

In its sample, this clonotype was seen many times. The chain links TRBV5-1 to TRBJ1-2, with 7 positions matching TRBD1. This CDR3 contains 16 residues. The trim removed 7 bases at V and 0 bases at J, leaving 12 bases unmatched. The germline V gene encodes CDR1 SGHRS and CDR2 YFSETQ. Written as DNA, the CDR3 is TGCGCCAGCGCGCGGGGACAGCGGCCCTCTAACTATGGCTACACCTTC. It translates to CASARGQRPSNYGYTF. The variable domain in full, with the rest retrieved from reference TRBV5-1 and TRBJ1-2, is KAGVTQTPRYLIKTRGQQVTLSCSPISGHRSVSWYQQTPGQGLQFLFEYFSETQRNKGNFPGRFSGRQFSNSRSEMNVSTLELGDSALYLCASARGQRPSNYGYTFGSGTRLTVV.

This clonotype was detected a few times. The genes are TRBV7-2 and TRBJ2-1, with 11 nucleotides matching TRBD1. This CDR3 contains 16 residues. J was trimmed by 5 bases and V by 4 bases; bases with no gene match: 7. Germline assignment: CDR1 SGHTA and CDR2 FQGNSA. The DNA of the CDR3 is TGTGCCAGCAGCTCCTACGGACAGGGGGCGAACAATGAGCAGTTCTTC. Encoded protein: CASSSYGQGANNEQFF.